This TCR beta chain comes out of a study of blood T cell repertoires in COVID-19. Across the whole study: COVID-19 samples, acute and convalescent, were from the United States, Italy and Spain. From T cells, B-cell-depleted T cells, or PBMCs came the material, which was cDNA or gDNA.

The CDR3 totals 11 residues. V was shortened by 2 bases and J by 6 bases, with 5 bases between the two germline ends. Germline CDR1 is ENHRY and CDR2 is SYGVKD. In the original analysis: Using reference gene primer amplification, nucleated cell counts were estimated. Some clones are missing from TCRdb's copy, which holds only in-frame ones; the method was immunoSEQ multiplex PCR. That table is the source of V, J and clone size, and D and trimming were worked out from the DNA. The sample lists 150,000 or so clones; about 90% were seen once. The J gene is TRBJ2-7, the V gene TRBV10-3; D unresolved. Material for sequencing was peripheral blood. The receptor's source is a man aged 50 to 59 with acute or convalescent COVID-19. The CDR3 DNA sequence: TGTGCCATCAGTGAGACGGGCGAGCAGTACTTC. Protein product: CAISETGEQYF.